The 31 T cell receptor beta chains in this list originate from one sample, sequenced in a study of T-cell reconstitution after alpha-beta-depleted transplantation in children. Unique molecular identifiers were incorporated when the TCRbeta library was constructed. TCRdb re-derived calls from the PCR reads in MiXCR, one entry per CDR3 protein. This sample has fewer than 700,000 distinct CDR3 sequences, with over 10% found just once. The specimen was PBMCs, mostly from graft donor cells, collected 360 days after TCRalphabeta/CD19-depleted stem cell transplant. The receptors shown here come from a male patient younger than 18 who had a stem cell transplant for acute myeloid leukemia, so the T cells may come from the graft donor.

The V gene is TRBV15, the J gene TRBJ2-5, with D perhaps being TRBD1 or TRBD2 (5 bases each). The germline V gene has CDR1 LNHNV and CDR2 YYDKDF (reference sequence). This CDR3 has 14 residues. V dropped 1 base and J dropped 4 bases, with 10 bases sitting between them. CDR3 nucleotides: TGTGCCACCAGCAGAGTCGGGGCAGCAGAGACCCAGTACTTC. It encodes CATSRVGAAETQYF.

The chain links TRBV20-1 to TRBJ2-3, with 9 bases identical to TRBD2. CDR3 length equals 16 residues. V lost 5 bases to trimming and J lost 6 bases; unmatched junction nucleotides: 15. Germline V gives CDR1 DFQATT, CDR2 SNEGSKA (reference sequence). CDR3 sequence: CSASDGSGRTWDTQYF. The CDR3 DNA reads as TGCAGTGCTTCCGACGGTAGCGGGAGAACTTGGGATACGCAGTATTTT.

This rearrangement joins TRBV6-1 to TRBJ2-7; tentatively, D is TRBD1 (6 bases). Germline lookup yields CDR1 MNHNS and CDR2 SASEGT. There are 14 residues in the CDR3. Trimming took off 3 bases at V and 3 bases at J, with 12 bases between the two ends. CDR3 in amino acids: CASSDGGQIYEQYF. Here the CDR3 DNA reads TGTGCCAGCAGTGACGGAGGACAGATCTACGAGCAGTACTTC.

This clonotype was seen once. The CDR3, as DNA: TGTGCCAGCTCAAACTTCGGGACTAGCGGTTCTAGTACGAACACCGGGGAGCTGTTTTTT. Amino acid sequence: CASSNFGTSGSSTNTGELFF. The gene calls are TRBV18 and TRBJ2-2; TRBD2 aligns across 11 bases. Germline CDR1 reads KGHSH; CDR2 reads LQKENI. The CDR3 consists of 20 residues. V shed 5 bases and J 0 bases; nucleotides not matched to a gene: 14. Variable domain in full (rest from reference TRBV18 and TRBJ2-2): NAGVMQNPRHLVRRRGQEARLRCSPMKGHSHVYWYRQLPEEGLKFMVYLQKENIIDESGMPKERFSAEFPKEGPSILRIQQVVRGDSAAYFCASSNFGTSGSSTNTGELFFGEGSRLTVL.

This chain joins TRBV28 and TRBJ1-5; the D gene is possibly TRBD1 (6 bases). The CDR3 loop spans 11 amino acids. Germline CDR1 and CDR2: MDHEN and SYDVKM. V lost 2 bases and J lost 15, with 11 bases in between. As DNA, the CDR3 is TGTGCCAGCAGTTTAGGGCAGGGGAGGCATTTT. As protein: CASSLGQGRHF.

There are a few counts of this clonotype. V gene TRBV20-1 combines with J gene TRBJ2-3; D gene uncertain. Germline V gene lookup returns CDR1 DFQATT and CDR2 SNEGSKA (reference sequence). V lost 0 bases and J 0 bases, leaving 13 bases between the germline ends. The CDR3 extends over 16 amino acids. CDR3 amino acids: CSARDWYNPSTDTQYF. DNA of the CDR3: TGCAGTGCTAGAGATTGGTACAACCCTAGCACAGATACGCAGTATTTT.

This chain joins TRBV29-1 and TRBJ1-4; D gene ambiguous. Trimming took off 8 bases at V and 5 bases at J, with 15 bases between the two ends. The germline V gene has CDR1 SQVTM and CDR2 ANQGSEA. This CDR3 spans 13 amino acids. The CDR3 DNA follows: TGCAGCCCTCAACTGGGAGGGAATGAAAAACTGTTTTTT. It codes for CSPQLGGNEKLFF.

This clonotype was found many times. This sequence joins TRBV28 and TRBJ2-7, with no clear D. CDR3 size: 13 residues. CDR1 and CDR2 from the germline V gene are MDHEN and SYDVKM. V lost 7 bases and J 3 bases, leaving 13 bases between the germline ends. CDR3: CASKDATFYEQYF. CDR3 in DNA: TGTGCCAGCAAAGACGCCACCTTCTACGAGCAGTACTTC. Combining the CDR3 with reference TRBV28 and TRBJ2-7 gives the whole variable domain DVKVTQSSRYLVKRTGEKVFLECVQDMDHENMFWYRQDPGLGLRLIYFSYDVKMKEKGDIPEGYSVSREKKERFSLILESASTNQTSMYLCASKDATFYEQYFGPGTRLTVT.

The CDR3 sequence is CASSPEQYF. CDR3 nucleotide sequence: TGTGCCAGCAGCCCTGAGCAGTACTTC. The V and J genes are TRBV11-3 and TRBJ2-7, with D hard to call. V dropped 5 bases and J dropped 7 bases, with 3 bases sitting between them. This CDR3 is built from 9 residues. The germline CDR1 and CDR2 sequences are SGHNT and YENEEA.

The J gene is TRBJ2-6, the V gene TRBV12-3 or TRBV12-4; D gene unclear. Trimming stripped 5 bases from V and 4 bases from J, with 9 bases between. The CDR3 spans 14 residues. The CDR3, as DNA: TGTGCCAGCAGTCCCATTGGGGGGGCCAACGTCCTGACTTTC. The encoded protein is CASSPIGGANVLTF.

The gene calls are TRBV4-3 and TRBJ2-3; TRBD2 agrees at 9 bases. Germline V gives CDR1 LGHNA, CDR2 YSLEER. The CDR3 has 16 residues. J was trimmed by 6 bases and V by 4 bases; bases with no gene match: 11. The CDR3 DNA follows: TGCGCCAGCAGCCCCCGACTAGCGGAGGGCCTCGATACGCAGTATTTT. Translated, it gives CASSPRLAEGLDTQYF.

In this sample, this clonotype turned up a few times. The V and J genes are TRBV12-3 or TRBV12-4 and TRBJ2-7; D gene unclear. V was pared by 1 base and J by 7 bases, with 11 bases between. The CDR3 extends over 13 amino acids. Written as DNA, the CDR3 is TGTGCCAGCAGTTTAGGGTCAGCGTGGGAGCAGTACTTC. This gives the protein CASSLGSAWEQYF.

This clonotype was observed at least ten times. The chain joins TRBV7-9 to TRBJ2-2, with D possibly being TRBD2 (6 bases). This CDR3 has 17 residues. The V end was cut by 0 bases, the J end by 1 base, with 12 bases between. The V gene's germline CDR1 is SEHNR and CDR2 FQNEAQ (reference sequence). The CDR3 DNA reads as TGTGCCAGCAGCTTAGCTCCGGGACTCGAGAACACCGGGGAGCTGTTTTTT. This sequence encodes CASSLAPGLENTGELFF.

Ten or more counts support this clonotype. The gene calls are TRBV12-3 or TRBV12-4 and TRBJ2-2; TRBD1 matches 12 bases. The CDR3 spans 14 residues. V lost 6 bases and J lost 6; bases outside the gene matches: 2. The CDR3 here is CASRRDRGPGELFF. Written as DNA, the CDR3 is TGTGCCAGCAGACGGGACAGGGGGCCCGGGGAGCTGTTTTTT.

This clonotype showed up many times. This chain uses TRBV7-3 with TRBJ2-3; no clear D. Deletions cut 0 bases from V and 5 bases from J, with 12 bases between. Germline CDR1 SGHTA, CDR2 FQGTGA. This CDR3 has 15 residues. The CDR3 protein is CASSLTAGREDTQYF. CDR3 DNA: TGTGCCAGCAGCTTAACGGCAGGAAGGGAAGATACGCAGTATTTT.

This clonotype was detected only a few times. This chain connects TRBV4-3 to TRBJ2-7, with 15 bases that match TRBD2. Trimming at V came to 6 bases and at J to 6 bases, leaving 3 bases not matched to a gene. The CDR3 has 14 amino acids. Germline V gene lookup returns CDR1 LGHNA and CDR2 YSLEER. As DNA, the CDR3 is TGCGCCAGCAGTGGGGGACTAGCGGGAGGCGAGCAGTACTTC. Its protein product is CASSGGLAGGEQYF.

This clonotype was detected a few times. The rearrangement links TRBV7-9 to TRBJ2-7; perhaps TRBD1 as D (6 bases). Trimming cost V 3 bases and J 0 bases, with 15 bases left between them. Germline assignment: CDR1 SEHNR and CDR2 FQNEAQ (reference sequence). There are 16 residues in the CDR3. The CDR3 coding sequence is TGTGCCAGCAGCTTTCCCCCTACAGGGAGCTCCTACGAGCAGTACTTC. It codes for CASSFPPTGSSYEQYF.

The chain couples TRBV4-2 to TRBJ1-1, with D possibly matching TRBD1 (6 bases). V was shortened by 3 bases and J by 6 bases, with 14 bases between the two germline ends. Germline V CDR1 and CDR2: LGHNA, YNFKEQ. The CDR3 has 14 amino acids. In DNA form, the CDR3 reads TGTGCCAGCAGCCAGGAGACCAGGGGCGCTGAAGCTTTCTTT. It codes for CASSQETRGAEAFF.

There are a few counts of this clonotype. This rearrangement joins TRBV29-1 to TRBJ2-7, with no clear D. V was cut by 4 bases and J by 5 bases, with 9 bases left in between. CDR3 size: 11 residues. The germline V gene has CDR1 SQVTM and CDR2 ANQGSEA. The CDR3 protein is CSVGRWDEQYF. The CDR3 DNA reads TGCAGCGTTGGCAGGTGGGACGAGCAGTACTTC.

This clonotype was picked up a small number of times. This rearrangement joins TRBV7-8 to TRBJ2-7, with D possibly being TRBD2 (7 bases). The V gene lost 5 bases and the J gene lost 5 bases, with 19 bases spanning the gap. Germline CDR1 is SGHVS and CDR2 is FQNEAQ. CDR3 length equals 15 residues. CDR3: CASSLLRGGDNEQYF. For the CDR3, the DNA is TGTGCCAGCAGCCTCCTCCGTGGGGGGGACAACGAGCAGTACTTC.

This clonotype has a count of ten or more. An end of the junction does not agree with germline; a read error may underlie this. The chain links TRBV10-3 to TRBJ2-1, with 8 nucleotides matching TRBD2. This CDR3 has 14 residues. CDR1 is ENHRY, CDR2 SYGVKD, per germline. CDR3 nucleotide sequence: TGTGCCATCACTGAGCGGGAGCGGTACAATGAGCAGTTCTTC. Its translation is CAITERERYNEQFF.

The chain recombines TRBV14 with TRBJ1-3; possible D gene TRBD1, 5 bases. CDR1 SGHDN and CDR2 FVKESK come from the germline V gene. V lost 4 bases and J lost 4, with 14 bases in between. The CDR3 covers 15 residues. In DNA, the CDR3 is TGTGCCAGCAGCCGCCTTGTCGGGGCAGGAAACACCATATATTTT. It encodes CASSRLVGAGNTIYF.

The sample holds a few counts of this clonotype. This sequence joins TRBV10-3 and TRBJ2-7; unclear D gene. The V gene lost 2 bases and the J gene lost 5 bases, with 7 bases spanning the gap. This CDR3 has 12 amino acids. From germline, CDR1 is ENHRY and CDR2 SYGVKD. CDR3 sequence (DNA): TGTGCCATCAGTGAGGGTTTCAACGAGCAGTACTTC. Translated, it gives CAISEGFNEQYF.

This clonotype has a count of ten or more. This rearrangement joins TRBV12-3 or TRBV12-4 to TRBJ1-1, with 10 bases matching TRBD1. Unmatched junction bases numbered 8, after V lost 5 bases and J lost 5 bases. The CDR3 sequence is 15 residues long. The CDR3 coding sequence is TGTGCCAGCAGTCTCCGACAGGGGGCAGGGACTGAAGCTTTCTTT. It encodes CASSLRQGAGTEAFF.

The chain joins TRBV3-1 to TRBJ2-7; 13 nucleotides match TRBD2. Germline CDR1 reads LGHDT; CDR2 reads YNNKEL (reference sequence). The CDR3 is made up of 17 amino acids. Unmatched junction bases numbered 8, after V lost 2 bases and J lost 4 bases. CDR3 amino acids: CASSQSLGLAGVYEQYF. In DNA, the CDR3 is TGTGCCAGCAGCCAATCCTTAGGACTAGCGGGAGTGTACGAGCAGTACTTC.

This rearrangement joins TRBV10-3 to TRBJ2-7; D gene unclear. Trimming left V 3 bases short and J 2 bases short, with 11 bases between. Germline CDR1 reads ENHRY; CDR2 reads SYGVKD. The length of the CDR3 is 14 residues. The CDR3 is CAISDLSRTYEQYF. CDR3 sequence (DNA): TGTGCCATCAGTGACCTTTCTAGAACCTACGAGCAGTACTTC.

This chain uses TRBV10-3 with TRBJ2-1, with 9 positions matching TRBD2. The V gene end was trimmed by 10 bases and the J gene end by 8 bases; junction bases not matched to a gene: 12. This CDR3 has 14 residues. CDR1 is ENHRY, CDR2 SYGVKD, per germline. In nucleotides, the CDR3 is TGTGCCACGACCGGAGGACTAGCGAGAGATGAGCAGTTCTTC. Protein: CATTGGLARDEQFF.

The V and J genes are TRBV10-3 and TRBJ1-2; 7 bases are a match to TRBD1. The CDR3 consists of 16 residues. V dropped 4 bases and J dropped 1; count of bases not matched to a gene: 9. Germline-derived CDR1 and CDR2 are ENHRY and SYGVKD. CDR3 amino acids: CAISVAGTEVNYGYTF. The CDR3 bases are TGTGCCATCAGTGTCGCCGGGACAGAGGTTAACTATGGCTACACCTTC.

The V call is TRBV20-1, the J call TRBJ2-3; possibly TRBD1 for D (5 bases). This CDR3 spans 16 amino acids. The germline V and J ends were trimmed by 2 bases and 5 bases, with 20 bases remaining between them. Germline V gene sequence: CDR1 DFQATT, CDR2 SNEGSKA (reference sequence). CDR3 sequence reads: CSARKQRGDEVDTQYF. The CDR3, as DNA: TGCAGTGCTAGAAAACAAAGGGGCGACGAGGTAGATACGCAGTATTTT.

This clonotype showed up just a few times. The chain recombines TRBV7-6 with TRBJ2-7; 9 positions agree with TRBD2. Germline CDR1 reads SGHVS; CDR2 reads FNYEAQ. The CDR3 contains 15 residues. Trimming removed 3 bases from V and 5 bases from J; junction bases left unmatched: 8. DNA for the CDR3: TGTGCCAGCAGCTTTCCCCCTAGCGGGGTAAACGAGCAGTACTTC. Protein: CASSFPPSGVNEQYF.

This clonotype was counted between two and nine times. The J gene is TRBJ2-7, the V gene TRBV7-6, with a possible D match to TRBD2 (6 bases). The V and J ends lost 5 bases and 1 base respectively, with 12 bases between them. Germline V lookup: CDR1 SGHVS, CDR2 FNYEAQ. The CDR3 is 14 amino acids. The CDR3 protein is CASSRLGSSYEQYF. The DNA of the CDR3 is TGTGCCAGCAGCCGTCTCGGGAGTTCCTACGAGCAGTACTTC.